This T cell receptor (beta chain) appears in the sequencing data of a study of blood T cell repertoires in COVID-19. Profiled with immunoSEQ multiplex PCR; TCRdb holds only in-frame clones, not every one. Of roughly 300,000 clones in the sample, 90% were seen once. Adults between roughly 18 and 95 years of age took part from 24 US areas. Before being deemed recovered, Cohort 3 donors had two negative PCRs, clearance, or symptom resolution. The clonotype originates from a woman aged 25 to 39 who had recovered from COVID-19. Sequenced input: PBMCs or T cells enriched from blood (not recorded which).

The CDR3 here is CASSPQGMRQPQHF. Written as DNA, the CDR3 is TGTGCCAGCAGCCCACAGGGAATGCGGCAGCCCCAGCATTTT. The chain combines TRBV3-1 (or the pseudogene TRBV3-2) with TRBJ1-5, with a tentative D call TRBD1 (6 bases). The germline gives CDR1 LGHDT, CDR2 YNNKEL (reference sequence). The germline V and J ends were trimmed by 4 bases and 7 bases, with 14 bases remaining between them. The CDR3 runs 14 residues.